Listed below are T cell receptor beta chains from one sample, sequenced in a study of long-term antiretroviral therapy in people with HIV. TCRdb keeps only in-frame clones here, not all; method: immunoSEQ multiplex PCR. In the table there are under 20,000 clones, more than 85% of which are singletons. The sample in question was unsorted PBMCs, obtained 0.3 years after starting antiretroviral therapy. Every receptor here comes from a man aged 55 to 70 with HIV. Both conserved end residues are part of each CDR3. A D gene is named only where the DNA matches it firmly. The size entry is marked missing in some rows and otherwise reads once, few, many or a size class.

CDR3 protein	CDR3 DNA	D gene	clone size	V gene	J gene	CDR3 length
CASSLAESSPLHF	TGTGCCAGCAGCTTAGCTGAGAGTTCACCCCTCCACTTT	-	once	TRBV7-2	TRBJ1-6	13
CACSPWPQHF	TGTGCGTGTAGTCCGTGGCCCCAGCATTTT	-	-	TRBV7-9	TRBJ1-5	10
CASSIPDRGGYTF	TGTGCCAGCAGTATACCAGACAGGGGTGGCTACACCTTC	TRBD1	-	TRBV28	TRBJ1-2	13
CASSPDARSVYNEQFF	TGTGCCAGCTCACCAGATGCACGGTCAGTATACAATGAGCAGTTCTTC	-	once	TRBV18	TRBJ2-1	16
CAWNTDSRNGYTF	TGTGCCTGGAACACGGACAGCCGCAATGGCTACACCTTC	-	-	TRBV30	TRBJ1-2	13
CASSQTSGSETQYF	TGTGCCAGCAGCCAGACTAGCGGGAGTGAGACCCAGTACTTC	TRBD2	-	TRBV7-3	TRBJ2-5	14
CSVTGGGETQYF	TGCAGCGTTACAGGGGGAGGAGAGACCCAGTACTTC	TRBD1	-	TRBV29-1	TRBJ2-5	12
CASSQRQFTDTQYF	TGTGCCAGCAGCCAACGGCAGTTCACAGATACGCAGTATTTT	-	once	TRBV14	TRBJ2-3	14
CASSLPLLEAGAPYEQYF	TGTGCCAGCAGCCTTCCCCTTCTTGAAGCGGGAGCCCCCTACGAGCAGTACTTC	TRBD2	-	TRBV7-9	TRBJ2-7	18
CASSEGFLGNTEAFF	TGTGCCAGCAGTGAGGGCTTTTTAGGGAACACTGAAGCTTTCTTT	-	few	TRBV6-1	TRBJ1-1	15
CAISAGRAGGRELFF	TGTGCCATCAGTGCCGGGCGGGCAGGGGGCAGGGAACTGTTTTTT	TRBD1	once	TRBV10-3	TRBJ1-4	15
CASSWDTEAFF	TGTGCCAGCAGCTGGGACACTGAAGCTTTCTTT	-	-	TRBV7-2	TRBJ1-1	11
CASSLSAEYNEQFF	TGTGCCAGCAGCTTAAGTGCGGAATACAATGAGCAGTTCTTC	-	-	TRBV7-3	TRBJ2-1	14
CASSYRDIQETQYF	TGTGCCAGCAGCTACCGGGACATCCAAGAGACCCAGTACTTC	-	-	TRBV7-8	TRBJ2-5	14
CASSMLLGINEQFF	TGTGCCAGTAGTATGCTATTGGGGATCAATGAGCAGTTCTTC	-	-	TRBV19	TRBJ2-1	14
CASSLAQDSPTTNEKLFF	TGTGCCAGCAGCTTAGCGCAGGACAGCCCGACAACTAATGAAAAACTGTTTTTT	-	-	TRBV7-6	TRBJ1-4	18
CASSLFPLLDSGTDNQPQHF	TGTGCCAGCAGCTTATTCCCCCTTTTGGACAGCGGTACAGATAATCAGCCCCAGCATTTT	-	-	TRBV7-8	TRBJ1-5	20
CASSRTGVGAVKEDTQYF	TGCGCCAGCAGCCGAACCGGCGTAGGGGCAGTCAAGGAGGATACGCAGTATTTT	-	-	TRBV5-1	TRBJ2-3	18
CASSPYEGWMETQYF	TGTGCCAGCTCACCCTACGAGGGATGGATGGAGACCCAGTACTTC	-	-	TRBV18	TRBJ2-5	15
CASSEWQDYPYEQYF	TGTGCCAGCAGTGAATGGCAGGACTACCCCTACGAGCAGTACTTC	-	-	TRBV6-1	TRBJ2-7	15
CASSLATGAANEKLFF	TGTGCCAGCAGCTTAGCAACGGGGGCCGCGAATGAAAAACTGTTTTTT	-	-	TRBV11-2	TRBJ1-4	16
CASSYESDTQYF	TGTGCCAGCAGTTACGAGTCCGATACGCAGTATTTT	-	-	TRBV6-5	TRBJ2-3	12
CASSLAPAHSGNTIYF	TGTGCCAGCAGCTTAGCGCCGGCCCACTCTGGAAACACCATATATTTT	-	-	TRBV7-2	TRBJ1-3	16
CASSVDGLSGTYNEQFF	TGTGCCAGCAGTGTGGACGGACTATCTGGAACCTACAATGAGCAGTTCTTC	-	-	TRBV6-4	TRBJ2-1	17
CASSLEPATNEKLFF	TGTGCCAGCAGCTTGGAACCAGCAACTAATGAAAAACTGTTTTTT	-	-	TRBV5-4	TRBJ1-4	15
CASSTTDPSADTQYF	TGTGCCAGCAGCACGACAGACCCATCGGCAGATACGCAGTATTTT	-	-	TRBV9	TRBJ2-3	15
CASTLSGQPNNEQFF	TGTGCCAGCACCCTCTCGGGACAGCCAAACAATGAGCAGTTCTTC	TRBD1	-	TRBV2	TRBJ2-1	15
CAWRIGLHGYTF	TGTGCCTGGCGAATAGGACTTCATGGCTACACCTTC	-	-	TRBV30	TRBJ1-2	12
CASSFDQYGYTF	TGTGCCAGCAGCTTTGACCAATATGGCTACACCTTC	-	-	TRBV7-9	TRBJ1-2	12
CASSLYRGRGDTQYF	TGTGCCAGCAGCTTGTACCGCGGGAGAGGAGATACGCAGTATTTT	TRBD2	-	TRBV5-4	TRBJ2-3	15
CASIGSGDTEAFF	TGCGCCAGCATCGGGTCGGGGGACACTGAAGCTTTCTTT	-	-	TRBV5-1	TRBJ1-1	13
CASSDGGVGYTF	TGCGCCAGCAGTGACGGCGGTGTGGGCTACACCTTC	-	-	TRBV10-1	TRBJ1-2	12
CASSGTGARDIQYF	TGTGCCAGCAGTGGGACAGGGGCGCGGGACATTCAGTACTTC	TRBD1	-	TRBV6-1	TRBJ2-4	14
CAWSHGAVGYEQYF	TGTGCCTGGAGTCACGGGGCTGTCGGGTACGAGCAGTACTTC	-	-	TRBV30	TRBJ2-7	14
CASNKGQGETEAFF	TGTGCCAGCAACAAAGGACAGGGAGAAACTGAAGCTTTCTTT	TRBD1	-	TRBV11-2	TRBJ1-1	14
CASSQEYEQYF	TGCGCCAGCAGCCAAGAGTACGAGCAGTACTTC	-	-	TRBV4-1	TRBJ2-7	11
CASSLLGTGDNEQFF	TGTGCCAGCAGTTTACTGGGGACAGGAGACAATGAGCAGTTCTTC	TRBD1	-	TRBV27	TRBJ2-1	15
CASTVGVNNEKLFF	TGTGCCAGCACCGTGGGAGTAAATAATGAAAAACTGTTTTTT	-	-	TRBV6-1	TRBJ1-4	14
CASSQESNQPQHF	TGTGCCAGCAGTCAAGAGAGCAATCAGCCCCAGCATTTT	-	-	TRBV2	TRBJ1-5	13
CASSPSTGAPYEQYF	TGTGCCAGCAGCCCATCGACAGGGGCTCCATACGAGCAGTACTTC	TRBD1	-	TRBV7-8	TRBJ2-7	15